A few counts support the clone carrying this T cell receptor beta chain. Its antigen remains unknown. CDR1 SGDLS and CDR2 YYNGEE come from the germline V gene. This CDR3 is built from 12 residues. The V gene lost 0 bases and the J gene lost 11 bases, with 11 bases spanning the gap. Treatment indicated: 15 to 20 received Ad26.COV2.S at low or high dose, single or two shots; about 5 received placebo; per-sample allocation not given. Specimen acquisition occurred on day 63 following the initial vaccine or placebo injection. What was given as vaccine was an Ad26 vector encoding Wuhan-strain SARS-CoV-2 spike. These data come from a study of Ad26.COV2.S vaccination and SARS-CoV-2 variants. Study-level findings and limits: Participants in the vaccine arm had higher spike-specific TCR breadth; placebo recipients had lower.

Data came from immunoSEQ multiplex PCR; TCRdb stores just in-frame clones and leaves some out. The profile shows around 340,000 clones, approximately 86% of them singletons. The sequencing here drew on peripheral blood, taken in a trial of Ad26.COV2.S vaccine versus placebo. The J gene is TRBJ1-1, the V gene TRBV9; D might be TRBD1 (6 bases). The receptor's source is a person between 18 and 65 years old who received the Ad26.COV2.S COVID-19 vaccine or a placebo. CDR3 in DNA: TGTGCCAGCAGCGTAGCTGGGGGCACGGCTTTCTTT. This sequence encodes CASSVAGGTAFF.